This T cell receptor (beta chain) was identified in a study of OX40 agonist ivuxolimab in advanced cancers. TCRdb keeps only in-frame clones here, not all; method: immunoSEQ multiplex PCR. The repertoire holds tens of thousands of clones, with roughly nine tenths as singletons. Germline values: CDR1 SGHTA, CDR2 FQGNSA. The V end lost 1 base, the J end lost 0 bases, and 8 bases lay between the germline ends. The CDR3 length is 15 residues. The chain employs TRBV7-2 and TRBJ2-3, with a weak D call TRBD2 (5 bases). The sequence was obtained from an adult with an advanced solid tumor such as melanoma, head and neck, liver or kidney cancer. The sequenced sample was CD4+ or CD8+ T cells sorted from blood, obtained in a trial of the OX40 agonist ivuxolimab. CDR3 DNA sequence: TGTGCCAGCAGCTTAGGACTACTAAGCACAGATACGCAGTATTTT. Protein sequence: CASSLGLLSTDTQYF.